This T cell receptor (beta chain) is from a study of T cell repertoires in cytomegalovirus infection. As for the study in general: TCR beta signatures that were public indicated CMV infection and matching HLA type. Findings and caveats of the study: In two of eight donors, the top clonotype was HLA-C-restricted CMV-specific.

This clonotype has just a few counts. Its antigen is currently unknown. Using its own MiXCR run on the reads, TCRdb lists one record per CDR3 protein. In the table there are about 920,000 distinct CDR3 sequences, less than 35% of which are singletons. The V and J ends lost 6 bases and 0 bases, in that order; junction bases with no gene match: 7. The CDR3 loop spans 16 amino acids. Germline CDR1 is MNHNY and CDR2 is SVGAGI (reference sequence). The origin of this receptor is a human donor in good health (CMV status not recorded). Some clones in this sample may be carry-over from other donors' samples. This chain links TRBV6-6 with TRBJ2-2; TRBD2 agrees at 7 bases. This specimen consisted of cultured CD8+ T cells from PBMCs, obtained from culture after CMV antigen stimulation. The CDR3 reads CASRTGEGPNTGELFF. The CDR3 region has the DNA TGTGCCAGCAGGACCGGGGAGGGACCGAACACCGGGGAGCTGTTTTTT.